The present T cell receptor beta chain was sequenced within a study of blood T cell repertoires in COVID-19 (dated by TCRdb to between 2020 and 2021). About the investigation overall: Samples covering the acute and convalescent phases of COVID-19 were provided by collaborators in the United States, Italy and Spain. Where HLA class I and class II types were available, the types were taken from metadata supplied by the sample provider, not from assay-based typing. The sample metadata nearly always contained a de-identified subject ID, COVID-19 status, age in years and sex. Subjects who had been exposed to COVID-19, were actively infected with it, or had recovered from it provided the deeply sampled blood TCRbeta repertoires that made up the dataset. The repertoires were released in a freely available public database intended as a resource for research on the immune response to SARS-CoV-2. Samples were obtained from the ongoing ImmuneRACE study (first 160 participants) and from 1,254 subjects provided by 6 global collaborators. The material from the prospective study consisted of cDNA or gDNA derived from T cells, B-cell-depleted T cells, or PBMCs. The study at large found these results: How much clinical and demographic metadata was included differed by source and by participant, and the metadata was provided uncurated.

Participants in the prospective study were aged roughly 18 to 100 years, lived in 24 United States geographic areas, and enrolled through a virtual design. In the prospective study, participants were assigned to cohorts based on the clinical history participants reported in a screening survey and a study questionnaire. Recovered participants in ImmuneRACE Cohort 3 were defined as having two consecutive negative NP/OP PCR tests, clearance from a healthcare professional, or resolution of symptoms. Each participant in the prospective study had whole blood, serum and a nasopharyngeal or oropharyngeal swab collected by mobile phlebotomists. Over a roughly 2-month period, participants in the prospective study had the option of providing additional blood draws and questionnaires. Before DNA extraction, blood samples from the prospective study were shipped at room temperature or frozen. A remark on this clone: There is no known antigen for this receptor. Base qualities are not provided; no much larger clone lies one nucleotide away.

The immunoSEQ Assay, a bias-controlled multiplex PCR, was used to amplify TCRbeta CDR3 regions from genomic DNA. The source study handled its data this way. The number of nucleated cells in each sample was estimated by amplification of reference gene primers within the assay. To quantify the absolute abundance of each unique TCRbeta CDR3 rearrangement, sequence reads were collapsed and filtered. For each sample, productive Simpson clonality was calculated as the square root of Simpson's diversity index over productive rearrangements. The table was pulled from immuneACCESS by TCRdb, which kept in-frame rearrangements only. Such tables lose some clones; where checked, under half of the loss comes from unresolved V genes, and the rest has no known cause. V, J and clone size are those of that table, while D and trimming were read from the DNA. The sample has 300,000 to 350,000 clones on record, 87% of them singletons. 0.9% to 1.2% of the sample is in the top ten clones.

The sequenced material came from PBMCs or T cells enriched from blood (not recorded which). The source is a woman under 40 who had recovered from COVID-19.

The CDR3 reads as follows: CASRGTGVNSPLHF. The bases are TGTGCCAGCAGGGGAACAGGGGTTAATTCACCCCTCCACTTT. The receptor chain draws on TRBV27 and TRBJ1-6, with 7 bases in between that match TRBD1. Here V drops 6 bases and J drops 6 bases, and the junction holds 5 bases not matched to any gene. Including the terminal cysteine and phenylalanine, the CDR3 comprises 14 residues. Only the CDR3 DNA stays, 42 bases, in frame from base 1. Sequences MNHEY (CDR1) and SMNVEV (CDR2) are obtained from the germline V gene (reference sequence).